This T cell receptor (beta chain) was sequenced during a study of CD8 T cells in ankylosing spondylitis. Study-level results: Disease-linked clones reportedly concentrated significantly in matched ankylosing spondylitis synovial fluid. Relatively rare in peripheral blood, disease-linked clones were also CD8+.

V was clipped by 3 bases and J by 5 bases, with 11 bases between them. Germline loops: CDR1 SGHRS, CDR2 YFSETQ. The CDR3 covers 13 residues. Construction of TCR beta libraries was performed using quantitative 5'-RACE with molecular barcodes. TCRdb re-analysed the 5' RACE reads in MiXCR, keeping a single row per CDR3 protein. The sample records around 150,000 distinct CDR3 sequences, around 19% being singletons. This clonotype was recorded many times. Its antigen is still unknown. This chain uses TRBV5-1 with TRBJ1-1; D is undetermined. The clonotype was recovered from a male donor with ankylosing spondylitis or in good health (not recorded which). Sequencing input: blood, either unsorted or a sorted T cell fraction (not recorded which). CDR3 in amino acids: CASSYQVETEAFF. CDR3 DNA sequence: TGCGCCAGCAGCTACCAGGTGGAGACTGAAGCTTTCTTT.